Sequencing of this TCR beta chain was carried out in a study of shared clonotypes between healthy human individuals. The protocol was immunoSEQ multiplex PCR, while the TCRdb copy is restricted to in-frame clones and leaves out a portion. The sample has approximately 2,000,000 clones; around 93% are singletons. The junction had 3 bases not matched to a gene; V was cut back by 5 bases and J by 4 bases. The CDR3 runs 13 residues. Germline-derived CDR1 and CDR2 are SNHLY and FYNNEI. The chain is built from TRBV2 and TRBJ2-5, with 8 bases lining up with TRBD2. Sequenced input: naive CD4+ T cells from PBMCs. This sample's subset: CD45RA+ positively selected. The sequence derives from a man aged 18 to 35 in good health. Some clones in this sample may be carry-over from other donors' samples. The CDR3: CASSQGLGETQYF. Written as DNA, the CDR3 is TGTGCCAGCAGTCAGGGACTAGGAGAGACCCAGTACTTC.